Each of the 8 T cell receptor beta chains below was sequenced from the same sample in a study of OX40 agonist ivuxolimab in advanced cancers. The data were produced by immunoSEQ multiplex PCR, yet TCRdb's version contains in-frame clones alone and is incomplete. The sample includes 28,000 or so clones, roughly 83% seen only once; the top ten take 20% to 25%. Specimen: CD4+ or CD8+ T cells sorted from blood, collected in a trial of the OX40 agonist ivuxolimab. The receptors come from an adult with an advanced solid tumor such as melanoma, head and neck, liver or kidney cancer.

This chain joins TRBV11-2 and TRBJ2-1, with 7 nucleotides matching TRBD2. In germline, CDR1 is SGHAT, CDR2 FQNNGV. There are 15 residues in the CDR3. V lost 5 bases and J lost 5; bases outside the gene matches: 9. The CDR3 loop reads CASSPEAGEDNEQFF. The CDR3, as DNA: TGTGCCAGCAGCCCTGAGGCGGGGGAGGACAATGAGCAGTTCTTC.

DNA for the CDR3: TGTGCCTGGAATCCCCAGCATGACAATGAGCAGTTCTTC. It is translated as CAWNPQHDNEQFF. The chain joins TRBV30 to TRBJ2-1, with D uncertain. This CDR3 has 13 amino acids. V was trimmed by 4 bases and J by 5 bases, leaving 12 bases between them. From germline, CDR1 is GTSNPN and CDR2 SVGIG (reference sequence).

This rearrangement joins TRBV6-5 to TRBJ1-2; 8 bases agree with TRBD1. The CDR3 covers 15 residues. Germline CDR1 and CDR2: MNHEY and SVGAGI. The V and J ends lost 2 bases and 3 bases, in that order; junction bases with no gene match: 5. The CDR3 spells CASSYNRGVHYGYTF. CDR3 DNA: TGTGCCAGCAGTTACAACAGGGGGGTCCACTATGGCTACACCTTC.

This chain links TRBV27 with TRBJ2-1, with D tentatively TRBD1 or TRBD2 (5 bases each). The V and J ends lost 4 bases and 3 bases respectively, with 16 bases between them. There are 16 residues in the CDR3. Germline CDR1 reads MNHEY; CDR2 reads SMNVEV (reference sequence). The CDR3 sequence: CASSSRPGPNYNEQFF. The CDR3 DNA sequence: TGTGCCAGCAGTTCGCGACCGGGACCAAACTACAATGAGCAGTTCTTC.

CDR3 DNA sequence: TGTGCCAGCAGTCGACAGCGGCCCTACGAGCAGTACTTC. It codes for CASSRQRPYEQYF. The V call is TRBV2, the J call TRBJ2-7, with D tentatively TRBD1 or TRBD2 (5 bases each). This CDR3 comprises 13 residues. Germline V gene data show CDR1 as SNHLY and CDR2 as FYNNEI. The V and J ends lost 5 bases and 2 bases respectively, with 10 bases between them.

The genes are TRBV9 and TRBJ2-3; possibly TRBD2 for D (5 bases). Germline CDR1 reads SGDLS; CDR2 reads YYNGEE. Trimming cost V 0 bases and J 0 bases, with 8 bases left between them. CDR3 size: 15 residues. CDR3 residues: CASSVGERSTDTQYF. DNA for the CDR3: TGTGCCAGCAGCGTAGGTGAGCGGAGCACAGATACGCAGTATTTT. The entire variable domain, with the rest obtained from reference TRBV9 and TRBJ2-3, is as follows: DSGVTQTPKHLITATGQRVTLRCSPRSGDLSVYWYQQSLDQGLQFLIQYYNGEERAKGNILERFSAQQFPDLHSELNLSSLELGDSALYFCASSVGERSTDTQYFGPGTRLTVL.

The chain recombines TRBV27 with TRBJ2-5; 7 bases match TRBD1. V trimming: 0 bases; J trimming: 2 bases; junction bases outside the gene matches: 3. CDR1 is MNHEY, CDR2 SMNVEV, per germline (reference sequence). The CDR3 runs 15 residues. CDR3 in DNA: TGTGCCAGCAGTTTATCGACAGGGCAACAAGAGACCCAGTACTTC. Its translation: CASSLSTGQQETQYF.

CDR3 bases: TGCAGCGCCGCGGACGGCGAGCAGTACTTC. Its protein is CSAADGEQYF. The chain is built from TRBV29-1 and TRBJ2-7, with D hard to call. CDR3 length equals 10 residues. The V gene lost 7 bases and the J gene lost 6 bases, with 10 bases spanning the gap. Germline CDR1 reads SQVTM; CDR2 reads ANQGSEA.